The rows below give T cell receptor beta chains drawn from one sample of a study of T cell clonotyping in hematopoietic cell transplantation. Sequencing used immunoSEQ multiplex PCR; TCRdb keeps in-frame clones, though not all of them. The table shows approximately 41,000 clones, with around 95% occurring only once. The sample consisted of peripheral blood mononuclear cells. The source is a man aged 25-40 years in good health. Some clones in this sample may be carry-over from other donors' samples. Both conserved end residues are part of each CDR3. The order of the fields is D gene, CDR3 length, clone size, V gene, J gene, CDR3 protein, CDR3 DNA. A D gene is named only where the DNA matches it firmly. The size entry is marked missing in some rows and otherwise reads once, few, many or a size class.

D gene: TRBD2; CDR3 length: 16; clone size: once; V gene: TRBV4-1; J gene: TRBJ2-7; CDR3 protein: CASSRARGGNVYEQYF; CDR3 DNA: TGCGCCAGCAGCCGAGCCCGGGGGGGTAACGTCTACGAGCAGTACTTC
D gene: -; CDR3 length: 15; clone size: -; V gene: TRBV2; J gene: TRBJ1-5; CDR3 protein: CASSVRPRGHQPQHF; CDR3 DNA: TGTGCCAGCAGTGTTCGACCGCGAGGGCATCAGCCCCAGCATTTT
D gene: -; CDR3 length: 15; clone size: -; V gene: TRBV5-1; J gene: TRBJ2-1; CDR3 protein: CASSLTGPSYNEQFF; CDR3 DNA: TGCGCCAGCAGCTTGACGGGCCCCTCCTACAATGAGCAGTTCTTC
D gene: -; CDR3 length: 14; clone size: -; V gene: TRBV15; J gene: TRBJ1-5; CDR3 protein: CATSFRKGGAPQHF; CDR3 DNA: TGTGCCACCAGCTTCCGGAAAGGGGGGGCGCCCCAGCATTTT
D gene: TRBD2; CDR3 length: 15; clone size: once; V gene: TRBV10-2; J gene: TRBJ2-5; CDR3 protein: CASSETGGPRETQYF; CDR3 DNA: TGCGCCAGCAGTGAGACGGGGGGGCCTCGAGAGACCCAGTACTTC
D gene: TRBD1; CDR3 length: 15; clone size: -; V gene: TRBV5-1; J gene: TRBJ1-2; CDR3 protein: CASSLGQGADYGYTF; CDR3 DNA: TGCGCCAGCAGCTTGGGGCAGGGGGCTGACTATGGCTACACCTTC
D gene: -; CDR3 length: 16; clone size: -; V gene: TRBV5-6; J gene: TRBJ1-4; CDR3 protein: CASSLLHRITNEKLFF; CDR3 DNA: TGTGCCAGCAGCTTACTCCACAGGATAACTAATGAAAAACTGTTTTTT
D gene: -; CDR3 length: 10; clone size: -; V gene: TRBV6-1; J gene: TRBJ1-1; CDR3 protein: CASISGEAFF; CDR3 DNA: TGTGCCAGCATTTCCGGGGAAGCTTTCTTT
D gene: TRBD2; CDR3 length: 13; clone size: -; V gene: TRBV30; J gene: TRBJ2-7; CDR3 protein: CAWILSGGYEQYF; CDR3 DNA: TGTGCCTGGATTCTTAGCGGGGGCTACGAGCAGTACTTC
D gene: TRBD2; CDR3 length: 16; clone size: -; V gene: TRBV6-1; J gene: TRBJ2-3; CDR3 protein: CASSEKVAGGPDTQYF; CDR3 DNA: TGTGCCAGCAGTGAAAAGGTTGCGGGGGGGCCAGATACGCAGTATTTT
D gene: -; CDR3 length: 14; clone size: -; V gene: TRBV27; J gene: TRBJ1-3; CDR3 protein: CASRLDRIGNTIYF; CDR3 DNA: TGTGCCAGCAGATTGGACAGAATTGGAAACACCATATATTTT
D gene: TRBD1; CDR3 length: 15; clone size: -; V gene: TRBV5-1; J gene: TRBJ2-3; CDR3 protein: CASSLRGGTTDTQYF; CDR3 DNA: TGCGCCAGCAGCTTACGAGGGGGCACCACAGATACGCAGTATTTT
D gene: -; CDR3 length: 16; clone size: -; V gene: TRBV5-8; J gene: TRBJ1-1; CDR3 protein: CASSLGISTGFTEAFF; CDR3 DNA: TGTGCCAGCAGCTTGGGGATCTCGACAGGTTTCACTGAAGCTTTCTTT
D gene: -; CDR3 length: 13; clone size: -; V gene: TRBV7-2; J gene: TRBJ2-3; CDR3 protein: CASSLDRLDTQYF; CDR3 DNA: TGTGCCAGCAGCTTAGATAGATTGGATACGCAGTATTTT
D gene: TRBD1; CDR3 length: 15; clone size: -; V gene: TRBV27; J gene: TRBJ2-4; CDR3 protein: CASRDDRESSGIQYF; CDR3 DNA: TGTGCCAGCAGGGATGACAGGGAGTCTTCTGGCATTCAGTACTTC
D gene: TRBD1; CDR3 length: 18; clone size: -; V gene: TRBV4-2; J gene: TRBJ1-2; CDR3 protein: CASSQESGTGSRVHGYTF; CDR3 DNA: TGTGCCAGCAGCCAAGAGAGTGGGACAGGGAGTCGAGTTCATGGCTACACCTTC
D gene: -; CDR3 length: 15; clone size: once; V gene: TRBV4-3; J gene: TRBJ2-1; CDR3 protein: CASSPLLDRRDEQFF; CDR3 DNA: TGCGCCAGCAGCCCCCTCTTGGACAGGAGGGATGAGCAGTTCTTC
D gene: -; CDR3 length: 12; clone size: -; V gene: TRBV6-6; J gene: TRBJ1-1; CDR3 protein: CASSYSQSEAFF; CDR3 DNA: TGTGCCAGCAGTTACTCCCAAAGTGAAGCTTTCTTT
D gene: -; CDR3 length: 13; clone size: -; V gene: TRBV11-2; J gene: TRBJ2-5; CDR3 protein: CASSSQREETQYF; CDR3 DNA: TGTGCCAGCAGCTCCCAGCGGGAAGAGACCCAGTACTTC
D gene: -; CDR3 length: 16; clone size: -; V gene: TRBV19; J gene: TRBJ2-7; CDR3 protein: CASSIDGERAAYEQYF; CDR3 DNA: TGTGCCAGTAGTATAGATGGAGAAAGAGCAGCCTACGAGCAGTACTTC
D gene: -; CDR3 length: 15; clone size: -; V gene: TRBV5-1; J gene: TRBJ2-2; CDR3 protein: CASSLEGGRTGELFF; CDR3 DNA: TGCGCCAGCAGCTTGGAGGGTGGACGGACCGGGGAGCTGTTTTTT
D gene: -; CDR3 length: 13; clone size: -; V gene: TRBV7-9; J gene: TRBJ2-2; CDR3 protein: CASTVGYTGELFF; CDR3 DNA: TGTGCCAGCACCGTTGGGTACACCGGGGAGCTGTTTTTT
D gene: TRBD2; CDR3 length: 14; clone size: -; V gene: TRBV10-3; J gene: TRBJ2-7; CDR3 protein: CAISGGGTGYEQYF; CDR3 DNA: TGTGCCATCAGCGGCGGGGGGACTGGCTACGAGCAGTACTTC
D gene: TRBD2; CDR3 length: 16; clone size: -; V gene: TRBV11-3; J gene: TRBJ2-2; CDR3 protein: CASSPRTSLNTGELFF; CDR3 DNA: TGTGCCAGCAGCCCCCGGACTAGTCTGAACACCGGGGAGCTGTTTTTT
D gene: TRBD1; CDR3 length: 13; clone size: -; V gene: TRBV6-1; J gene: TRBJ2-7; CDR3 protein: CASDQTGAYEQYF; CDR3 DNA: TGTGCCAGCGACCAAACAGGGGCCTACGAGCAGTACTTC
D gene: TRBD1; CDR3 length: 15; clone size: once; V gene: TRBV6-6; J gene: TRBJ1-5; CDR3 protein: CATRRPGGSDQPQHF; CDR3 DNA: TGTGCCACTCGAAGACCAGGGGGCTCGGATCAGCCCCAGCATTTT
D gene: TRBD2; CDR3 length: 13; clone size: -; V gene: TRBV6-6; J gene: TRBJ2-7; CDR3 protein: CASWTSGSYEQYF; CDR3 DNA: TGTGCTTCGTGGACTAGCGGGAGCTACGAGCAGTACTTC
D gene: TRBD2; CDR3 length: 15; clone size: -; V gene: TRBV30; J gene: TRBJ2-1; CDR3 protein: CAWGRESGSYNEQFF; CDR3 DNA: TGTGCCTGGGGGCGGGAGTCGGGATCCTACAATGAGCAGTTCTTC
D gene: TRBD2; CDR3 length: 15; clone size: -; V gene: TRBV13; J gene: TRBJ2-1; CDR3 protein: CASSLGLAGFNEQFF; CDR3 DNA: TGTGCCAGCAGCTTAGGGCTAGCGGGATTCAATGAGCAGTTCTTC